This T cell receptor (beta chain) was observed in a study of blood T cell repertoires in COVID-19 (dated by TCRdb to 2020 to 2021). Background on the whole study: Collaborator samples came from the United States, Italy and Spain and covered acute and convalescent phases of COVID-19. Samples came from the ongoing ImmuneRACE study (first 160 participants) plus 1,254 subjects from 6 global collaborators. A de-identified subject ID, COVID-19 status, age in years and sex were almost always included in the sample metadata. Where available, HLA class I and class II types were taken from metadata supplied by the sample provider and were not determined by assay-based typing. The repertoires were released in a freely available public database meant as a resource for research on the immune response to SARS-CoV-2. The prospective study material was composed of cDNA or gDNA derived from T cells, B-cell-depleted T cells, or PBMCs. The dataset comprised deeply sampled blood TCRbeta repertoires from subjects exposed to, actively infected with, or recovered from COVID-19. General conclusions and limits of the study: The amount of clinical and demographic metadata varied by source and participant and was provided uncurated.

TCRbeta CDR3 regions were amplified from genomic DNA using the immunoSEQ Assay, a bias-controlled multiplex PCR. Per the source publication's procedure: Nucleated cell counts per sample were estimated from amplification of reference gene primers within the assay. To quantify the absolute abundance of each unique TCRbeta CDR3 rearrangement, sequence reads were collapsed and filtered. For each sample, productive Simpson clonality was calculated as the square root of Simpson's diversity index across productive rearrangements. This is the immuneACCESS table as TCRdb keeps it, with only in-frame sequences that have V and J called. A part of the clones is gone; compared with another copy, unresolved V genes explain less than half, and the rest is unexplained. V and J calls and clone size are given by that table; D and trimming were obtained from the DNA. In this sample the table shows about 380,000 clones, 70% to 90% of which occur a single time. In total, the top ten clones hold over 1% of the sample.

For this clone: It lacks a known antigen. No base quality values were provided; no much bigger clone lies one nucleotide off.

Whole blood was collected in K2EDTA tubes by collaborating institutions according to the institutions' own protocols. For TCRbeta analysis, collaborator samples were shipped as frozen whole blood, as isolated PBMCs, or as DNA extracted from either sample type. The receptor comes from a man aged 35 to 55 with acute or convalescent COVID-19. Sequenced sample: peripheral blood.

At the DNA level, the sequence is TGCAGCGTTGGGATTTGGCGGGGGGGGGCCTACGAGCAGTACTTC. Its amino acids are CSVGIWRGGAYEQYF. In this chain, TRBV29-1 is recombined with TRBJ2-7; 9 bases in the middle match TRBD2. Taken from the germline V gene, the CDR1 and CDR2 loops are SQVTM and ANQGSEA. Spanning cysteine to phenylalanine, the CDR3 consists of 15 amino acids. The DNA shown is the 45-base CDR3, in frame from base 1. V and J are trimmed by 4 bases and 2 bases, and the gene matches miss 9 bases of the junction.